What follows describes a single TCR beta chain. This entry comes from a study of blood T cell repertoires in COVID-19. On the study more broadly: The origin of the acute and convalescent COVID-19 samples was the United States, Italy and Spain. T cells, B-cell-depleted T cells, or PBMCs provided the cDNA or gDNA that served as material.

Trimming stripped 2 bases from V and 3 bases from J, with 5 bases between. The length of the CDR3 is 12 residues. The germline V gene encodes CDR1 SGHTA and CDR2 FQGNSA. Authors' data handling: Amplifying reference gene primers gave estimates of nucleated cell counts. Here immunoSEQ multiplex PCR was the method, and the copy in TCRdb shows in-frame clones only, minus some. The V and J calls and clone size come from that table; D and trimming were worked out from the DNA. Of more than 200,000 clones detected, roughly 90% appear once; the ten largest clones hold about 2%. The receptor was derived from a man aged 25-45 years with active or convalescent COVID-19. The chain has TRBV7-2 and TRBJ2-7, with D hard to call. Material for sequencing was peripheral blood. The CDR3 DNA reads as TGTGCCAGCAGCTTAAACGGCTACGAGCAGTACTTC. It yields the protein CASSLNGYEQYF.